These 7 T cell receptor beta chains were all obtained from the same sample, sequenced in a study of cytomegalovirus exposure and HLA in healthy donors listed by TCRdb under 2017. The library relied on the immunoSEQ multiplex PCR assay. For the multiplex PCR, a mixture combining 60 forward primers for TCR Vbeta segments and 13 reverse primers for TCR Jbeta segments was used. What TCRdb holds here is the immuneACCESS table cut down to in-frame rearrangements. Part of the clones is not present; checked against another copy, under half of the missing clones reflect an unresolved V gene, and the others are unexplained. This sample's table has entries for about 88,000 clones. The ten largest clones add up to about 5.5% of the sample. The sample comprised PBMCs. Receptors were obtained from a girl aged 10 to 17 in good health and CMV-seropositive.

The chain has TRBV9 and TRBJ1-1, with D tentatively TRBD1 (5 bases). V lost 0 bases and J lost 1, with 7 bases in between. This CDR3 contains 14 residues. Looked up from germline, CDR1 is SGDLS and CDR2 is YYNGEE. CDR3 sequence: CASSVDGGNTEAFF. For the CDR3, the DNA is TGTGCCAGCAGCGTAGACGGGGGGAACACTGAAGCTTTCTTT.

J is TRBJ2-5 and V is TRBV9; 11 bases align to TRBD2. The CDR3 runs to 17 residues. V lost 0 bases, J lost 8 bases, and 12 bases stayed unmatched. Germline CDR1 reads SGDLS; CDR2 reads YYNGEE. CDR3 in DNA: TGTGCCAGCAGCGTAGCGATGACTAGCGGGGAAACGGGAACCCAGTACTTC. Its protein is CASSVAMTSGETGTQYF. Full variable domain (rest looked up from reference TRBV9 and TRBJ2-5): DSGVTQTPKHLITATGQRVTLRCSPRSGDLSVYWYQQSLDQGLQFLIQYYNGEERAKGNILERFSAQQFPDLHSELNLSSLELGDSALYFCASSVAMTSGETGTQYFGPGTRLLVL.

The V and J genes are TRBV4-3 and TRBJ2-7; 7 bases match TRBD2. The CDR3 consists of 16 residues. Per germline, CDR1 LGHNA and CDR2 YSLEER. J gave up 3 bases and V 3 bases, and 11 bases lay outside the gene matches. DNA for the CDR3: TGCGCCAGCAGCCATATAGCGGGCCTAGCGGACTACGAGCAGTACTTC. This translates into CASSHIAGLADYEQYF.

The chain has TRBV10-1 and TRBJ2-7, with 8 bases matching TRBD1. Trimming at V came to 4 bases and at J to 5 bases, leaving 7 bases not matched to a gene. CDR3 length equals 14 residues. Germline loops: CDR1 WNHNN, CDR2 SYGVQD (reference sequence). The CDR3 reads CASSGDRGRDEQYV. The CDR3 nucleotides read TGCGCCAGCAGTGGTGACAGGGGTCGCGACGAGCAGTACGTC.

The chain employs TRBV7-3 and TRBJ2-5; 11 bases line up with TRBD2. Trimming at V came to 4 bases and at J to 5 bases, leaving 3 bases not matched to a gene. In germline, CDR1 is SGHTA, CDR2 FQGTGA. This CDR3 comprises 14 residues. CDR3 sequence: CASSSGTSGETQYF. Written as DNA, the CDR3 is TGTGCCAGCAGCTCCGGGACTAGCGGCGAGACCCAGTACTTC.

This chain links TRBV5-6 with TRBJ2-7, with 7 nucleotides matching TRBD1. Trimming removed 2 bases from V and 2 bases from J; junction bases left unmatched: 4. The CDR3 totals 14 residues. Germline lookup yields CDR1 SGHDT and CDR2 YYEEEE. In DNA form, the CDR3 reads TGTGCCAGCAGCTTAGCAGGGGGAACCTACGAGCAGTACTTC. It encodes CASSLAGGTYEQYF.

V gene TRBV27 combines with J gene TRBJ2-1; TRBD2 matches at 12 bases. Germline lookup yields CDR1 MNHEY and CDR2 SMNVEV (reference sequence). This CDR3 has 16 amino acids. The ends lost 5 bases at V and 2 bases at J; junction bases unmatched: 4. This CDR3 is CASSPRTSGAYNEQFF. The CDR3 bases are TGTGCCAGCAGTCCGCGGACTAGCGGGGCCTACAATGAGCAGTTCTTC.